The 25 T cell receptor beta chains below all came from one sample that was sequenced in a study of Ad26.COV2.S vaccination and SARS-CoV-2 variants. Libraries were prepared by immunoSEQ multiplex PCR; TCRdb keeps only in-frame clonotypes and omits some of them. The top ten hold around 3% of the sample, which has around 370,000 clones, about 85% seen once. Treatment denoted: some 19 received Ad26.COV2.S at low or high dose, single or two shots; about 5 received placebo; per-sample allocation not given. Specimens were obtained on day 63 following the first vaccine or placebo injection. Specimen: peripheral blood, collected in a trial of Ad26.COV2.S vaccine versus placebo. These receptors all stem from a person aged 18-65 years who received the Ad26.COV2.S COVID-19 vaccine or a placebo.

The chain is built from TRBV18 and TRBJ1-6; D remains ambiguous. Germline V gene data show CDR1 as KGHSH and CDR2 as LQKENI. V was shortened by 5 bases and J by 9 bases, with 20 bases between the two germline ends. The CDR3 length is 16 residues. CDR3 coding DNA: TGTGCCAGCTCATCGAGGGATTTCAGTTTAAGTTCACCCCTCCACTTT. Translation gives CASSSRDFSLSSPLHF.

To note about this clone: The junction shows a germline mismatch at one end, possibly a read error. J is TRBJ2-1 and V is TRBV6-6, with TRBD2 matching over 12 bases. This CDR3 has 15 amino acids. CDR1 is MNHNY, CDR2 SVGAGI, per germline (reference sequence). The CDR3 region is CASLAGGLSSNEQFF. The CDR3 DNA sequence: TGTGCCAGCCTAGCGGGGGGGCTCTCCTCCAATGAGCAGTTCTTC.

In its sample, this clone was seen once. The V call is TRBV14, the J call TRBJ2-5; D is unclear. Germline loops: CDR1 SGHDN, CDR2 FVKESK. The CDR3 is made up of 13 amino acids. Trimming took off 4 bases at V and 4 bases at J, with 10 bases between the two ends. The CDR3 spells CASSLTALETQYF. The DNA for the CDR3 is TGTGCCAGCAGCCTTACAGCTTTAGAGACCCAGTACTTC.

CDR3 sequence: CASSLDLAYEQYF. CDR3 coding DNA: TGTGCCAGCAGCTTAGATCTGGCCTACGAGCAGTACTTC. This chain connects TRBV7-9 to TRBJ2-7; D call uncertain. Germline V gene lookup returns CDR1 SEHNR and CDR2 FQNEAQ (reference sequence). There are 13 residues in the CDR3. Trimming shortened V by 1 base and J by 2 bases, and 6 bases separated the two germline ends.

The CDR3: CASSIFSGAEAFF. DNA of the CDR3: TGTGCCAGCAGTATCTTCTCGGGCGCTGAAGCTTTCTTT. The chain joins TRBV6-6 to TRBJ1-1; D is undetermined. The germline gives CDR1 MNHNY, CDR2 SVGAGI (reference sequence). The length of the CDR3 is 13 residues. Trimming pared 5 bases from V and 6 bases from J, leaving 13 bases between.

This clone appeared once. The chain recombines TRBV20-1 with TRBJ1-6; D is undetermined. Between the trimmed V and J ends, which lost 3 bases and 4 bases, there was a span of 13 bases. Per germline, CDR1 DFQATT and CDR2 SNEGSKA (reference sequence). The CDR3 is 15 residues long. The CDR3 DNA follows: TGCAGTGCTAGTTTGGGCCAACTTTATAATTCACCCCTCCACTTT. Protein sequence: CSASLGQLYNSPLHF.

This chain joins TRBV18 and TRBJ2-3; 8 positions match TRBD2. CDR1 and CDR2 from the germline V gene are KGHSH and LQKENI. After removal of 3 bases from V and 6 bases from J, the junction contained 11 bases not matched to a gene. The CDR3 sequence is 16 residues long. CDR3 region: CASSPMISGGRDTQYF. The CDR3 nucleotides are TGTGCCAGCTCACCGATGATCTCGGGAGGGAGGGATACGCAGTATTTT.

The chain recombines TRBV7-2 with TRBJ2-7; D may be TRBD1 (5 bases). Germline lookup yields CDR1 SGHTA and CDR2 FQGNSA. The CDR3 contains 13 residues. The V and J ends lost 4 bases and 2 bases respectively, with 9 bases between them. The CDR3 protein is CASSSAGTYEQYF. Here the CDR3 DNA reads TGTGCCAGCAGCTCCGCAGGGACCTACGAGCAGTACTTC.

This rearrangement joins TRBV6-5 to TRBJ2-2, with TRBD1 identical over 9 bases. Germline assignment: CDR1 MNHEY and CDR2 SVGAGI. V lost 2 bases and J lost 7; bases outside the gene matches: 5. CDR3 size: 15 residues. Here the CDR3 reads CASSYRDRVSGELFF. The DNA for the CDR3 is TGTGCCAGCAGTTACCGGGACAGGGTAAGCGGGGAGCTGTTTTTT.

The J gene is TRBJ1-4, the V gene TRBV27; unclear D gene. The germline V gene has CDR1 MNHEY and CDR2 SMNVEV (reference sequence). The CDR3 has 11 amino acids. Trimming cost V 6 bases and J 8 bases, with 7 bases left between them. CDR3 nucleotides: TGTGCCAGCAGGTTGGGGGAAAAACTGTTTTTT. Translating gives CASRLGEKLFF.

The chain carries TRBV19 and TRBJ2-1; D gene unclear. The CDR3 consists of 14 residues. V was cut by 4 bases and J by 2 bases, with 9 bases left in between. Germline CDR1 reads LNHDA; CDR2 reads SQIVND (reference sequence). The CDR3 DNA reads as TGTGCCAGTAGTAGAAGCGTCGCCTACAATGAGCAGTTCTTC. Translated, it gives CASSRSVAYNEQFF.

The chain combines TRBV5-6 with TRBJ1-1; D is unclear. The V gene's germline CDR1 is SGHDT and CDR2 YYEEEE. The CDR3 is 14 amino acids. With 0 bases removed from V and 7 bases from J, the gap between germline ends came to 13 bases. The CDR3 protein is CASSLALRDFEAFF. As DNA, the CDR3 is TGTGCCAGCAGCTTGGCACTCAGAGATTTTGAAGCTTTCTTT.

This chain links TRBV6-5 with TRBJ2-7; no firm D call. The CDR3 spans 14 residues. V was shortened by 0 bases and J by 3 bases, with 9 bases between the two germline ends. Germline CDR1 is MNHEY and CDR2 is SVGAGI. CDR3 nucleotide sequence: TGTGCCAGCAGTTACTCGACTTTGGACTACGAGCAGTACTTC. As protein: CASSYSTLDYEQYF.

The chain carries TRBV5-1 and TRBJ2-7; 9 nucleotides agree with TRBD1. Trimming cost V 3 bases and J 0 bases; bases outside gene matches: 7. This CDR3 region has 16 residues. CDR1 is SGHRS and CDR2 is YFSETQ in the germline V gene. CDR3 nucleotide sequence: TGCGCCAGCAGCTCCGGACCGGGACAGGGCTCCTACGAGCAGTACTTC. Its translation is CASSSGPGQGSYEQYF.

This clone was seen just once. This rearrangement joins TRBV9 to TRBJ2-2, with 8 bases matching TRBD2. CDR1 and CDR2 from the germline V gene are SGDLS and YYNGEE. V lost 0 bases to trimming and J lost 5 bases; unmatched junction nucleotides: 3. CDR3 size: 15 residues. The CDR3 bases are TGTGCCAGCAGCGTAGTGGAGCGGGGGACCGGGGAGCTGTTTTTT. It translates to CASSVVERGTGELFF.

The V and J genes are TRBV7-2 and TRBJ2-1; 11 bases map to TRBD2. Trimming took 3 bases from V and 6 from J; bases not matched to a gene: 4. The V gene's germline CDR1 is SGHTA and CDR2 FQGNSA. The CDR3 has 15 amino acids. CDR3 sequence: CASSFQGLAGNEQFF. CDR3 bases: TGTGCCAGCAGCTTCCAAGGACTAGCGGGCAATGAGCAGTTCTTC.

This clone showed up just a few times. Distinct nucleotide sequences in the sample also encode this CDR3. The rearrangement joins TRBV2 to TRBJ2-5; 10 bases align to TRBD2. After removal of 8 bases from V and 5 bases from J, the junction contained 2 bases not matched to a gene. CDR3 length equals 12 residues. CDR1 SNHLY and CDR2 FYNNEI come from the germline V gene. The CDR3 loop reads CASQTSGETQYF. As DNA, the CDR3 is TGTGCCAGCCAGACTAGCGGGGAGACCCAGTACTTC.

This clone was picked up one time. Here the CDR3 reads CASSLGQGRNEQFF. In DNA form, the CDR3 reads TGTGCCAGCAGCTTGGGACAGGGTAGAAATGAGCAGTTCTTC. The V gene is TRBV11-2, the J gene TRBJ2-1; TRBD1 aligns across 9 bases. Trimming cost V 3 bases and J 7 bases; bases outside gene matches: 4. The germline CDR1 and CDR2 sequences are SGHAT and FQNNGV. The CDR3 consists of 14 residues. The full variable domain, its missing parts supplied by reference TRBV11-2 and TRBJ2-1, is EAGVAQSPRYKIIEKRQSVAFWCNPISGHATLYWYQQILGQGPKLLIQFQNNGVVDDSQLPKDRFSAERLKGVDSTLKIQPAKLEDSAVYLCASSLGQGRNEQFFGPGTRLTVL.

The chain recombines TRBV7-2 with TRBJ2-1; unclear D gene. The germline gives CDR1 SGHTA, CDR2 FQGNSA. The CDR3 is made up of 11 amino acids. V was clipped by 3 bases and J by 8 bases, with 5 bases between them. CDR3 residues: CASSFFDEQFF. For the CDR3, the DNA is TGTGCCAGCAGCTTTTTCGATGAGCAGTTCTTC.

The V call is TRBV9, the J call TRBJ1-1; D call uncertain. This CDR3 is built from 15 residues. The germline V gene has CDR1 SGDLS and CDR2 YYNGEE. Trimming took 4 bases from V and 5 from J, leaving 18 bases between them. CDR3 bases: TGTGCCAGCAGCCCACGGGGTCCAGGCGGGACTGAAGCTTTCTTT. This translates into CASSPRGPGGTEAFF.

The gene calls are TRBV19 and TRBJ1-1; possibly TRBD1 for D (5 bases). From germline, CDR1 is LNHDA and CDR2 SQIVND (reference sequence). This CDR3 comprises 13 residues. The germline V and J ends were trimmed by 6 bases and 0 bases, with 8 bases remaining between them. In nucleotides, the CDR3 is TGTGCCAGTAGCCCAGGGCTGAACACTGAAGCTTTCTTT. Protein product: CASSPGLNTEAFF. Together with reference TRBV19 and TRBJ1-1, the CDR3 gives the full variable domain: DGGITQSPKYLFRKEGQNVTLSCEQNLNHDAMYWYRQDPGQGLRLIYYSQIVNDFQKGDIAEGYSVSREKKESFPLTVTSAQKNPTAFYLCASSPGLNTEAFFGQGTRLTVV.

The CDR3: CASSTLGGNQPQHF. In nucleotides, the CDR3 is TGTGCCAGTAGTACCCTTGGCGGCAATCAGCCCCAGCATTTT. This chain uses TRBV19 with TRBJ1-5; D uncertain. Germline V lookup: CDR1 LNHDA, CDR2 SQIVND (reference sequence). V lost 4 bases and J lost 2, with 9 bases in between. CDR3 length: 14 amino acids.

The chain carries TRBV30 and TRBJ2-1; 7 bases line up with TRBD2. Per germline, CDR1 GTSNPN and CDR2 SVGIG (reference sequence). V dropped 4 bases and J dropped 0; count of bases not matched to a gene: 9. The CDR3 runs 16 residues. This CDR3 is CAWNRWGGSSYNEQFF. The CDR3, as DNA: TGTGCCTGGAACCGGTGGGGGGGTAGCTCCTACAATGAGCAGTTCTTC.

The chain links TRBV7-2 to TRBJ2-4; TRBD1 aligns across 10 bases. Looked up from germline, CDR1 is SGHTA and CDR2 is FQGNSA. The V gene end was trimmed by 5 bases and the J gene end by 8 bases; junction bases not matched to a gene: 6. This CDR3 spans 14 amino acids. As DNA, the CDR3 is TGTGCCAGCAGCCTAGACAGGGGGCTTTACATTCAGTACTTC. Its translation: CASSLDRGLYIQYF.

The genes are TRBV7-9 and TRBJ2-7; TRBD1 matches at 10 bases. Germline CDR1 and CDR2: SEHNR and FQNEAQ (reference sequence). Trimming at V came to 4 bases and at J to 10 bases, leaving 4 bases not matched to a gene. This CDR3 contains 12 residues. CDR3 in amino acids: CASSYGQGGQYF. The DNA for the CDR3 is TGTGCCAGCAGCTACGGACAGGGGGGACAGTACTTC.